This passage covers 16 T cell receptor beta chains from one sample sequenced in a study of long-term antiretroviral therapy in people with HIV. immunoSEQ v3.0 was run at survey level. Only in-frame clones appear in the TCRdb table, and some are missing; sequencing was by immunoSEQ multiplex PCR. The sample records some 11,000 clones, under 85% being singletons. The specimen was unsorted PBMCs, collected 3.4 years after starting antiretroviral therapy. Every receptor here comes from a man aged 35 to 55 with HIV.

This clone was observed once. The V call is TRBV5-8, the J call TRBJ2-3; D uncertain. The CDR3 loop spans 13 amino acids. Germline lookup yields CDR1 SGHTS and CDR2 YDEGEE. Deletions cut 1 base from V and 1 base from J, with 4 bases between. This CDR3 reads CASSLWGTDTQYF. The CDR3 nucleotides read TGTGCCAGCAGCTTGTGGGGCACAGATACGCAGTATTTT.

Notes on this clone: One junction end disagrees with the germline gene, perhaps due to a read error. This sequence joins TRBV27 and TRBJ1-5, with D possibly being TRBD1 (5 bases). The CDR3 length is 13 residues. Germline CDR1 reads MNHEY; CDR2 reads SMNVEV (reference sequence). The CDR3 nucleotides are TGTGCCAGCAAAGGGTCTCTTCAGGGAGGTAGCTTTTTT. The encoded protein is CASKGSLQGGSFF.

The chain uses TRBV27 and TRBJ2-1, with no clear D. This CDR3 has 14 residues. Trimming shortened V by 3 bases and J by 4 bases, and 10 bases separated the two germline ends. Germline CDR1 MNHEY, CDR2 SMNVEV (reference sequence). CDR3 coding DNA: TGTGCCAGCAGTTTCTTAGGGAATTACAATGAGCAGTTCTTC. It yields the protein CASSFLGNYNEQFF.

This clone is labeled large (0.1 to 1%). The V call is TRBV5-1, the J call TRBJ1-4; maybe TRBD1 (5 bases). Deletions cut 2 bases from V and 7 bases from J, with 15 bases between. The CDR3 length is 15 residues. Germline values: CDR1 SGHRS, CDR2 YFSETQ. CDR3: CASSFEGLKGEKLFF. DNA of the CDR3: TGCGCCAGCAGCTTCGAGGGGTTAAAGGGTGAAAAACTGTTTTTT. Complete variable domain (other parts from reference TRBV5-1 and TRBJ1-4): KAGVTQTPRYLIKTRGQQVTLSCSPISGHRSVSWYQQTPGQGLQFLFEYFSETQRNKGNFPGRFSGRQFSNSRSEMNVSTLELGDSALYLCASSFEGLKGEKLFFGSGTQLSVL.

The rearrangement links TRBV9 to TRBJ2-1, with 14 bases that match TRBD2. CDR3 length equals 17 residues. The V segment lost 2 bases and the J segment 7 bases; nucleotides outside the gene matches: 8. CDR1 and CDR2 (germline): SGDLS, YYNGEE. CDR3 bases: TGTGCCAGCAGCGTGTACGGGACTAGCGGGAGTTTTAATGAGCAGTTCTTC. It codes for CASSVYGTSGSFNEQFF.

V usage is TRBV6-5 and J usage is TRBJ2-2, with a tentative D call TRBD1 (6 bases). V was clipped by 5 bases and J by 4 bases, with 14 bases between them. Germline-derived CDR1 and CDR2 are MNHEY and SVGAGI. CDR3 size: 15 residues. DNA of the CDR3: TGTGCCAGCAGTAAACAGGGTGGAAGCACCGGGGAGCTGTTTTTT. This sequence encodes CASSKQGGSTGELFF.

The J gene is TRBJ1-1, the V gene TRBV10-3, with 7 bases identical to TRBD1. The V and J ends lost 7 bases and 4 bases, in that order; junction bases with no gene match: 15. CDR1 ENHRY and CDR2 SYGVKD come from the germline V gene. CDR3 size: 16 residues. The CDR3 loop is CAITFGDREGGTEAFF. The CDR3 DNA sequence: TGTGCCATCACCTTCGGCGACAGGGAGGGGGGCACTGAAGCTTTCTTT.

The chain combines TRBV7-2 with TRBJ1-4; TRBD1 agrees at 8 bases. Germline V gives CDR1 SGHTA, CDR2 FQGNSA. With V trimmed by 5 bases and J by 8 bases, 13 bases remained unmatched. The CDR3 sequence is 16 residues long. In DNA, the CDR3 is TGTGCCAGCAGCCCCCTAGGACAGGGTCGAGGGGAAAAACTGTTTTTT. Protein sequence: CASSPLGQGRGEKLFF.

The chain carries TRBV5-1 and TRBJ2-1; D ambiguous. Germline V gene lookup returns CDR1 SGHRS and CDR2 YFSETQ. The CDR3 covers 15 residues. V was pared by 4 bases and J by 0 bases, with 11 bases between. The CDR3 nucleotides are TGCGCCAGCAGCAAGAGCGAACACTCCTACAATGAGCAGTTCTTC. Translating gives CASSKSEHSYNEQFF. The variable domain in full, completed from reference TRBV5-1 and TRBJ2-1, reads KAGVTQTPRYLIKTRGQQVTLSCSPISGHRSVSWYQQTPGQGLQFLFEYFSETQRNKGNFPGRFSGRQFSNSRSEMNVSTLELGDSALYLCASSKSEHSYNEQFFGPGTRLTVL.

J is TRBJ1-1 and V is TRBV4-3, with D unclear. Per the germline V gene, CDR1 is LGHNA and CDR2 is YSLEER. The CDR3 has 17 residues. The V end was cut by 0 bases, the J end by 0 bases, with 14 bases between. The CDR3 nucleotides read TGCGCCAGCAGCCAAGATCCGATCAGGATGATGAACACTGAAGCTTTCTTT. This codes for CASSQDPIRMMNTEAFF.

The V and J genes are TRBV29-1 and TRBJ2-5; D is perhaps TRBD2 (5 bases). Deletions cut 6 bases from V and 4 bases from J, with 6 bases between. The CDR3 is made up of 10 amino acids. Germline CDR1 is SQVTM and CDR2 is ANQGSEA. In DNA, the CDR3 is TGCAGCGTAGCGGTAGAGACCCAGTACTTC. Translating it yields CSVAVETQYF.

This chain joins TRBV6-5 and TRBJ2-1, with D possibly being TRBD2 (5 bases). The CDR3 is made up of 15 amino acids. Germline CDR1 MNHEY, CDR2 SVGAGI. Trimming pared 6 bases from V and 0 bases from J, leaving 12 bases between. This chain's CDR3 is CASRRGYLSYNEQFF. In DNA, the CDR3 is TGTGCCAGCAGACGCGGGTATCTCTCCTACAATGAGCAGTTCTTC.

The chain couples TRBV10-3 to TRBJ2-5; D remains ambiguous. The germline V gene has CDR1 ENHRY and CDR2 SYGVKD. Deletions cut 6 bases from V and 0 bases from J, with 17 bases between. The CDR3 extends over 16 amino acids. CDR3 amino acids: CAISNDRTWYQETQYF. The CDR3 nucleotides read TGTGCCATCAGCAATGATAGAACATGGTACCAAGAGACCCAGTACTTC.

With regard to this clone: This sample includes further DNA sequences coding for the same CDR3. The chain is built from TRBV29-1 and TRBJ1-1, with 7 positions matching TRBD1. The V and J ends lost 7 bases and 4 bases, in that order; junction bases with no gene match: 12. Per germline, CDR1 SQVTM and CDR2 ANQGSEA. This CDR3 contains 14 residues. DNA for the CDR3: TGCAGCGCTAAAACGCAGGGGGAGGGCACTGAAGCTTTCTTT. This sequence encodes CSAKTQGEGTEAFF.

CDR3 region: CASSLAGTGREKLFF. CDR3 DNA sequence: TGTGCCAGCAGCTTAGCCGGGACAGGGAGGGAAAAACTGTTTTTT. The rearrangement uses TRBV7-2 and TRBJ1-4, with 9 nucleotides matching TRBD1. This CDR3 is built from 15 residues. Unmatched junction bases numbered 4, after V lost 0 bases and J lost 8 bases. CDR1 and CDR2 from the germline V gene are SGHTA and FQGNSA. The whole variable domain, filled in from reference TRBV7-2 and TRBJ1-4, reads GAGVSQSPSNKVTEKGKDVELRCDPISGHTALYWYRQSLGQGLEFLIYFQGNSAPDKSGLPSDRFSAERTGGSVSTLTIQRTQQEDSAVYLCASSLAGTGREKLFFGSGTQLSVL.

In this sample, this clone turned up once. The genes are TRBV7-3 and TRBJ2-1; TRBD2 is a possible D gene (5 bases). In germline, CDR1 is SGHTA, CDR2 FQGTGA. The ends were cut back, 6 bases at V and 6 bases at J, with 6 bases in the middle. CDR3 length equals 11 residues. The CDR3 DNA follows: TGTGCCAGCAGTGGAGGCAATGAGCAGTTCTTC. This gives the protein CASSGGNEQFF.